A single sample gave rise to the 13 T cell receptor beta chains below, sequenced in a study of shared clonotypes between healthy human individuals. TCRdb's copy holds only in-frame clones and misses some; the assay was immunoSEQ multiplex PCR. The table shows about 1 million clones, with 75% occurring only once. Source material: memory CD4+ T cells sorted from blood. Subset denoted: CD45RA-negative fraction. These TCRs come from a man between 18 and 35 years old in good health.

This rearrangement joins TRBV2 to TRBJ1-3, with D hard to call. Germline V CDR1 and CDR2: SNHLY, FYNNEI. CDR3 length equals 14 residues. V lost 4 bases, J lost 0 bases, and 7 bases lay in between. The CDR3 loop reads CASSGANSGNTIYF. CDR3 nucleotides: TGTGCCAGCAGTGGGGCCAACTCTGGAAACACCATATATTTT.

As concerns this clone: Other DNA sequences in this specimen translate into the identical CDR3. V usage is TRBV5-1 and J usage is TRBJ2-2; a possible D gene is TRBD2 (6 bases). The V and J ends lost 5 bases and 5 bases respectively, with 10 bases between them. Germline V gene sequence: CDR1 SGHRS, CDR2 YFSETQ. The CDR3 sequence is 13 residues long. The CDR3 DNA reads TGCGCCAGCAGTATTCGGGGGACCGGGGAGCTGTTTTTT. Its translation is CASSIRGTGELFF.

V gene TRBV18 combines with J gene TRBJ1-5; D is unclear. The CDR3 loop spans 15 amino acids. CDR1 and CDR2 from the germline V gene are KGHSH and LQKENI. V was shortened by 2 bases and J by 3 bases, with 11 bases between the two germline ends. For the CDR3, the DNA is TGTGCCAGCTCACCAGGCGGAAAACTCAATCAGCCCCAGCATTTT. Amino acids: CASSPGGKLNQPQHF. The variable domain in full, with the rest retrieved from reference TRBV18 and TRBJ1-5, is NAGVMQNPRHLVRRRGQEARLRCSPMKGHSHVYWYRQLPEEGLKFMVYLQKENIIDESGMPKERFSAEFPKEGPSILRIQQVVRGDSAAYFCASSPGGKLNQPQHFGDGTRLSIL.

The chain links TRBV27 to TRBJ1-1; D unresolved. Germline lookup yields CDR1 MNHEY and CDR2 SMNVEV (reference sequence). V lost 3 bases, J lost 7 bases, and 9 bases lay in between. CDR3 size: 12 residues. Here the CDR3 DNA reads TGTGCCAGCAGTTTTCGGGTGGGTGAAGCTTTCTTT. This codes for CASSFRVGEAFF.

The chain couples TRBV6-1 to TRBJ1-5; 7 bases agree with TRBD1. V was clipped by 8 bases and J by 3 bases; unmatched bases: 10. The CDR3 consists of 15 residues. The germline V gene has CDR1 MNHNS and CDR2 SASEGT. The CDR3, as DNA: TGTGCCAGCGGAGGGGGCCAGGGCTCCAATCAGCCCCAGCATTTT. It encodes CASGGGQGSNQPQHF.

CDR3 in DNA: TGCGCCAGCAGCTCAGGGGTTCCCGGGGAGCTGTTTTTT. It translates to CASSSGVPGELFF. The rearrangement joins TRBV5-1 to TRBJ2-2, with a possible D match to TRBD1 (6 bases). The CDR3 totals 13 residues. V was clipped by 3 bases and J by 6 bases, with 9 bases between them. CDR1 and CDR2 (germline): SGHRS, YFSETQ.

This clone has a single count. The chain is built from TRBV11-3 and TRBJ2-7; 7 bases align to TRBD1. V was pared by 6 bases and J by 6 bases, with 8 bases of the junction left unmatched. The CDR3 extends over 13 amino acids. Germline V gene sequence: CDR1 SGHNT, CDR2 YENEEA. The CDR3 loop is CASSSTGTAEQYF. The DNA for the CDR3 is TGTGCCAGCAGTTCAACCGGGACAGCCGAGCAGTACTTC.

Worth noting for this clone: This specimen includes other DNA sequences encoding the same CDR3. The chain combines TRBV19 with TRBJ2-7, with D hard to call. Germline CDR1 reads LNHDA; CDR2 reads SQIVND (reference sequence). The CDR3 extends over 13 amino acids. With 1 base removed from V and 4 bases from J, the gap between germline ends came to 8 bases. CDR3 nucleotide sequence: TGTGCCAGTAGTATAGGGCCCACGTACGAGCAGTACTTC. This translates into CASSIGPTYEQYF.

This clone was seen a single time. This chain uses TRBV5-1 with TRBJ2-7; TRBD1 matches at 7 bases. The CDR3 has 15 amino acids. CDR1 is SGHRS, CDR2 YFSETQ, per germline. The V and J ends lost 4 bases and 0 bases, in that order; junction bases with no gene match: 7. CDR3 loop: CASSPEDRHSYEQYF. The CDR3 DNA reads TGCGCCAGCAGCCCCGAGGACAGGCACTCCTACGAGCAGTACTTC.

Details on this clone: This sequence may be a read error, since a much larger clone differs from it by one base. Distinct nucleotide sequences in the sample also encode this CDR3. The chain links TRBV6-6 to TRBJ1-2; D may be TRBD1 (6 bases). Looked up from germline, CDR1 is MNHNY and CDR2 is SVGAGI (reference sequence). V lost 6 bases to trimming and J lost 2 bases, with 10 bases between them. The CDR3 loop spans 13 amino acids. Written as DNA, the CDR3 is TGTGCCAGCAGCCCACAGGGAAACTATGGCTACACCTTC. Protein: CASSPQGNYGYTF.

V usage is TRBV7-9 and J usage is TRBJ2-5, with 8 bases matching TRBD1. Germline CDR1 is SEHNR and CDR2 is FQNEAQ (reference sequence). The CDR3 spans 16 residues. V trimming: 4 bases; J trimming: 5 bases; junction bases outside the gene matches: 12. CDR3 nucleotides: TGTGCCAGCAGCTATAACCCCAGGGGGCGCGGGGAGACCCAGTACTTC. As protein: CASSYNPRGRGETQYF.

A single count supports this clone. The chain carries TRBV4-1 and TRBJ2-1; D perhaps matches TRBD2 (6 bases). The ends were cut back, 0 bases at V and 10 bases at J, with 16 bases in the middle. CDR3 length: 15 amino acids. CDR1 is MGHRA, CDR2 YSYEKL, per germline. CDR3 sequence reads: CASSQDRIGGREQFF. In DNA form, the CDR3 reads TGCGCCAGCAGCCAAGATCGAATCGGGGGTAGGGAGCAGTTCTTC.

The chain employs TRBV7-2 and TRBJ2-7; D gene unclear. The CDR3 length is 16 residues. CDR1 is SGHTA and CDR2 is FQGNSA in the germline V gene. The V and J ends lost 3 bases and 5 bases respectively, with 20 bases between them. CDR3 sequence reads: CASSLGFSKGWNEQYF. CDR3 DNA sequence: TGTGCCAGCAGCTTGGGGTTCAGTAAGGGCTGGAACGAGCAGTACTTC.